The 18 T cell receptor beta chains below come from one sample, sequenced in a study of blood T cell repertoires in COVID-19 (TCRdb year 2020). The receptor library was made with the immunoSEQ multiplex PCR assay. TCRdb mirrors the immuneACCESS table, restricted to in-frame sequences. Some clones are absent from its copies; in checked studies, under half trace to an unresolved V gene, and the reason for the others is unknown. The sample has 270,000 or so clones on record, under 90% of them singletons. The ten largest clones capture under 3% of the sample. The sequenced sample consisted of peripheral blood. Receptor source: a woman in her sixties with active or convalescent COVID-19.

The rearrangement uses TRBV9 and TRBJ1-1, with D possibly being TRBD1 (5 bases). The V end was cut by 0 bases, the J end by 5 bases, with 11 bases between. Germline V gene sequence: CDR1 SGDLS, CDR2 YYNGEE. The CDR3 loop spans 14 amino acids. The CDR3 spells CASSVAAGLTEAFF. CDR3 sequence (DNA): TGTGCCAGCAGCGTAGCGGCAGGGCTTACTGAAGCTTTCTTT.

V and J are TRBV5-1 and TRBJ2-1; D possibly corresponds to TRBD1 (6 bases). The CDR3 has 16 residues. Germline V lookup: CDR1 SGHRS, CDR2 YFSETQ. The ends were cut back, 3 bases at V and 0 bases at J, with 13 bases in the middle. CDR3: CASSSGQPHSYNEQFF. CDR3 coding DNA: TGCGCCAGCAGCTCAGGACAGCCACACTCCTACAATGAGCAGTTCTTC.

The DNA of the CDR3 is TGCAGCGTTGGTCTTTCACGGTTGGACGAGCAGTACTTC. It yields the protein CSVGLSRLDEQYF. The chain is built from TRBV29-1 and TRBJ2-7; no clear D gene. V dropped 4 bases and J dropped 5 bases, with 15 bases sitting between them. The CDR3 extends over 13 amino acids. CDR1 and CDR2 (germline): SQVTM, ANQGSEA.

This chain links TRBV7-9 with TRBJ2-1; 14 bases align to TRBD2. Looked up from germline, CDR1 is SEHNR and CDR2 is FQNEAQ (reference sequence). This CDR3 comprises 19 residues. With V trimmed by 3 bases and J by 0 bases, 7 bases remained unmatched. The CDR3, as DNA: TGTGCCAGCAGCTTTCTGGGACTAGCGGGGGCTCCCTCCTACAATGAGCAGTTCTTC. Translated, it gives CASSFLGLAGAPSYNEQFF.

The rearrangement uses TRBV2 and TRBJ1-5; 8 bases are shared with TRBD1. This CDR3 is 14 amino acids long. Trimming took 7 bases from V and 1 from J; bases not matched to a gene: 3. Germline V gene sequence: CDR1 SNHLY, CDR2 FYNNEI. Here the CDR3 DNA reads TGTGCCAGCACGGACAGGGACAGCAATCAGCCCCAGCATTTT. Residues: CASTDRDSNQPQHF.

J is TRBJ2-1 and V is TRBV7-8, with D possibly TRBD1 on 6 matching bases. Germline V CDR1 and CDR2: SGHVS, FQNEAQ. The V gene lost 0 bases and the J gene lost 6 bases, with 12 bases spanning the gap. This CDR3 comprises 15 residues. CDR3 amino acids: CASSLAQGWPNEQFF. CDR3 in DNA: TGTGCCAGCAGCTTAGCCCAGGGGTGGCCCAATGAGCAGTTCTTC.

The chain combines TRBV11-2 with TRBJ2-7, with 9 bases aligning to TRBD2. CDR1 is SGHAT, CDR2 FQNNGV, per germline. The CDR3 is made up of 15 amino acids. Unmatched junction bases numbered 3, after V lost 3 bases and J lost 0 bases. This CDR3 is CASSFRGGASYEQYF. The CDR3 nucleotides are TGTGCCAGCAGCTTCCGCGGGGGGGCCTCCTACGAGCAGTACTTC. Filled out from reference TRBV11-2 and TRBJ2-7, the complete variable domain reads EAGVAQSPRYKIIEKRQSVAFWCNPISGHATLYWYQQILGQGPKLLIQFQNNGVVDDSQLPKDRFSAERLKGVDSTLKIQPAKLEDSAVYLCASSFRGGASYEQYFGPGTRLTVT.

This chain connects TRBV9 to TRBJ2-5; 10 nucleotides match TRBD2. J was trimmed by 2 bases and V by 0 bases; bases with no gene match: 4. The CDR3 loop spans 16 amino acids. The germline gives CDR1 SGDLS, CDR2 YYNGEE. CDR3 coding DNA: TGTGCCAGCAGCGTAGCTGGACTAGCGGATCAAGAGACCCAGTACTTC. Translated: CASSVAGLADQETQYF.

The CDR3 spells CASSSPGVSDTQYF. DNA of the CDR3: TGTGCCAGCAGTTCCCCGGGGGTATCGGATACGCAGTATTTT. The genes are TRBV27 and TRBJ2-3, with a possible D match to TRBD2 (6 bases). Trimming shortened V by 4 bases and J by 6 bases, and 14 bases separated the two germline ends. The CDR3 totals 14 residues. CDR1 and CDR2 (germline): MNHEY, SMNVEV (reference sequence).

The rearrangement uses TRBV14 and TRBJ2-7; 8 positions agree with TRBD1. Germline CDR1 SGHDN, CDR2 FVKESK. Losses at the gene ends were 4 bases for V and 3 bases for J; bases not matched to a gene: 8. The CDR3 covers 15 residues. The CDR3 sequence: CASSPRDRLFYEQYF. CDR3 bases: TGTGCCAGCAGCCCCCGGGACAGGCTGTTCTACGAGCAGTACTTC.

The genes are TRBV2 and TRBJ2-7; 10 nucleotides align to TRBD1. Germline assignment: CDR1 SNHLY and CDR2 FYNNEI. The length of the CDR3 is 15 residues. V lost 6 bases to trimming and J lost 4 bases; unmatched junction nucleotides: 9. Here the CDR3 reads CASRRQGASVYEQYF. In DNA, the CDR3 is TGTGCCAGCAGGAGACAGGGGGCTAGCGTTTACGAGCAGTACTTC.

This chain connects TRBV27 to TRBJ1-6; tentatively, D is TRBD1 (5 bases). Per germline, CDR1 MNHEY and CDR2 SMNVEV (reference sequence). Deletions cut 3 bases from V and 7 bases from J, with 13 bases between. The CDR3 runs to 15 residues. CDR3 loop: CASSLVGVGNSPLHF. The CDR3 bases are TGTGCCAGCAGTTTGGTAGGGGTTGGGAATTCACCCCTCCACTTT.

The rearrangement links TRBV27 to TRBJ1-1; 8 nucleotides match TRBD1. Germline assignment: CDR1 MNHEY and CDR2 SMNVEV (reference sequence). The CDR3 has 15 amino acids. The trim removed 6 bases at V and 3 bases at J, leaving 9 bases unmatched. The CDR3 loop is CASSPSTGGYTEAFF. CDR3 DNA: TGTGCCAGCAGCCCCTCAACAGGGGGGTACACTGAAGCTTTCTTT.

The DNA of the CDR3 is TGTGCCAGCAGGACACAGGGAGGGAGCAAAAACATTCAGTACTTC. It yields the protein CASRTQGGSKNIQYF. The gene calls are TRBV6-5 and TRBJ2-4; D may be TRBD2 (7 bases). CDR1 is MNHEY, CDR2 SVGAGI, per germline. V lost 6 bases and J 3 bases, leaving 15 bases between the germline ends. The CDR3 is 15 residues long.

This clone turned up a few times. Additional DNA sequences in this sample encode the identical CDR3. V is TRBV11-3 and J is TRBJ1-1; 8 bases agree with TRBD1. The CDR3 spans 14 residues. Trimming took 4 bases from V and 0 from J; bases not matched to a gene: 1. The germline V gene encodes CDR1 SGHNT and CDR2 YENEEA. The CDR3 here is CASSSTGVNTEAFF. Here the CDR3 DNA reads TGTGCCAGCAGCTCGACAGGGGTGAACACTGAAGCTTTCTTT.

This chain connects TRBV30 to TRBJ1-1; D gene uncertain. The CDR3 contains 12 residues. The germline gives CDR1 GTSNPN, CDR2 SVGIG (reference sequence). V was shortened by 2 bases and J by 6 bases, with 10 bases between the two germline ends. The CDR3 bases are TGTGCCTGGAGTTCGCAGGTCGCTGAAGCTTTCTTT. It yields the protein CAWSSQVAEAFF. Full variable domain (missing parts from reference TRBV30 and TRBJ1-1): SQTIHQWPATLVQPVGSPLSLECTVEGTSNPNLYWYRQAAGRGLQLLFYSVGIGQISSEVPQNLSASRPQDRQFILSSKKLLLSDSGFYLCAWSSQVAEAFFGQGTRLTVV.

CDR3 DNA sequence: TGCAGCGTTGGCCTCCCTACAGGGGAGACTGAAGCTTTCTTT. It specifies CSVGLPTGETEAFF. The chain recombines TRBV29-1 with TRBJ1-1, with 7 bases lining up with TRBD1. Germline V gene sequence: CDR1 SQVTM, CDR2 ANQGSEA. This CDR3 is built from 14 residues. V lost 4 bases, J lost 5 bases, and 10 bases stayed unmatched.

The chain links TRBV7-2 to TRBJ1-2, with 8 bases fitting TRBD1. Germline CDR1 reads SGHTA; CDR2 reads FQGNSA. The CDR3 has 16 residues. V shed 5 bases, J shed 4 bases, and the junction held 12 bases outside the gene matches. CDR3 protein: CASSPTPGGSIYGYTF. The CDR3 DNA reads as TGTGCCAGCAGCCCAACCCCAGGGGGCTCGATCTATGGCTACACCTTC. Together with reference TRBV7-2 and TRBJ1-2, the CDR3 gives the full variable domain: GAGVSQSPSNKVTEKGKDVELRCDPISGHTALYWYRQSLGQGLEFLIYFQGNSAPDKSGLPSDRFSAERTGGSVSTLTIQRTQQEDSAVYLCASSPTPGGSIYGYTFGSGTRLTVV.